This TCR beta chain was observed in a study of graft-versus-host responses after intestinal transplantation. General study findings and limits: Allograft graft-versus-host to host-versus-graft clonal ratios ran high in patients with graft-donor T cell macrochimerism.

V gave up 2 bases and J gave up 2 bases, with 7 bases separating them. Germline assignment: CDR1 MNHEY and CDR2 SVGAGI. The CDR3 spans 14 residues. The sample holds a few counts of this clone. The antigen remains unidentified. The assay was immunoSEQ multiplex PCR, and TCRdb's table has in-frame clones only and misses some. The sample has fewer than 110,000 clones, 93% seen once. This material consisted of unstimulated CD8+ T cells sorted from spleen or lymph node cells, taken before intestinal transplant. The chain couples TRBV6-5 to TRBJ1-3; no reliable D call. The clonotype was recovered from a human donor who received an intestinal transplant. CDR3 in amino acids: CASSYGYPGNTIYF. CDR3 DNA sequence: TGTGCCAGCAGTTACGGGTATCCTGGAAACACCATATATTTT.